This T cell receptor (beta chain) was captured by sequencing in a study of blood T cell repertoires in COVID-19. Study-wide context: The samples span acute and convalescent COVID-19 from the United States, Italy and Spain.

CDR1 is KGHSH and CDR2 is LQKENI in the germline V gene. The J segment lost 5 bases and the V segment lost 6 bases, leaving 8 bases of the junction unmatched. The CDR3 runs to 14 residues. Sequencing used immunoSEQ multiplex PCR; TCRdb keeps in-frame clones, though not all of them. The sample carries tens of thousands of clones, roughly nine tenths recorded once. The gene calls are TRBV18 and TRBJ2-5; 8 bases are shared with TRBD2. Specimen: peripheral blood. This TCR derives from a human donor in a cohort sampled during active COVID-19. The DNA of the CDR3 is TGTGCCAGCTCCCCGGGACTAGTAGGGGAGACCCAGTACTTC. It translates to CASSPGLVGETQYF. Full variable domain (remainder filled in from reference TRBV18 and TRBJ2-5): NAGVMQNPRHLVRRRGQEARLRCSPMKGHSHVYWYRQLPEEGLKFMVYLQKENIIDESGMPKERFSAEFPKEGPSILRIQQVVRGDSAAYFCASSPGLVGETQYFGPGTRLLVL.